Following are 19 T cell receptor beta chains from one sample sequenced in a study of post-analysis software for immune sequencing data. Overall study findings and caveats: TRBV5-6, TRBV5-1 and TRBV20-1 belonged to a set of a few TRBV segments that were more frequent in patients than controls.

Antigen specificity for these receptors is unknown. Researchers reported that TCR beta cDNA libraries carried unique molecular identifiers. In TCRdb, the PCR reads were re-called with MiXCR into one record per CDR3 protein. The repertoire holds 350,000 to 500,000 distinct CDR3 sequences, with roughly 40% as singletons. Sequenced material: blood. Receptors were obtained from a girl under 10 years old with multiple sclerosis.

J is TRBJ1-6 and V is TRBV4-1; 7 bases agree with TRBD1. The ends lost 4 bases at V and 4 bases at J; junction bases unmatched: 7. CDR1 and CDR2 from the germline V gene are MGHRA and YSYEKL. The CDR3 is made up of 16 amino acids. This CDR3 reads CASSPRDSKYNSPLHF. The CDR3 nucleotides are TGCGCCAGCAGCCCGCGGGACAGCAAGTATAATTCACCCCTCCACTTT.

V gene TRBV13 combines with J gene TRBJ2-7; tentatively, D is TRBD1 (5 bases). The CDR3 contains 14 residues. The germline V gene encodes CDR1 PRHDT and CDR2 FYEKMQ (reference sequence). Trimming cost V 4 bases and J 2 bases, with 12 bases left between them. CDR3 in amino acids: CASSWSQATYEQYF. The CDR3 DNA reads TGTGCCAGCAGCTGGTCACAGGCGACCTACGAGCAGTACTTC.

The chain couples TRBV9 to TRBJ2-5; D could derive from TRBD1 or TRBD2 (5 bases each). Between the trimmed V and J ends, which lost 4 bases and 1 base, there was a span of 14 bases. Per germline, CDR1 SGDLS and CDR2 YYNGEE. CDR3 size: 15 residues. The CDR3 loop reads CASSSYGGPQETQYF. The CDR3 nucleotides are TGTGCCAGCAGCTCCTATGGGGGACCCCAAGAGACCCAGTACTTC.

This clonotype was picked up a small number of times. The chain uses TRBV6-6 and TRBJ2-3; the match to TRBD2 covers 9 bases. Germline V gene sequence: CDR1 MNHNY, CDR2 SVGAGI (reference sequence). The CDR3 contains 16 residues. V lost 3 bases to trimming and J lost 2 bases; unmatched junction nucleotides: 6. The DNA of the CDR3 is TGTGCCAGCAGTTATTCGGGACTAGCAAACACAGATACGCAGTATTTT. Its translation: CASSYSGLANTDTQYF.

This clonotype occurred a few times. The chain couples TRBV4-3 to TRBJ2-7; unclear D gene. The length of the CDR3 is 15 residues. V was clipped by 3 bases and J by 0 bases, with 12 bases between them. The V gene's germline CDR1 is LGHNA and CDR2 YSLEER. CDR3 sequence reads: CASSQASVSSYEQYF. CDR3 sequence (DNA): TGCGCCAGCAGCCAGGCGTCGGTAAGCTCCTACGAGCAGTACTTC.

This clonotype occurred a few times. This chain connects TRBV20-1 to TRBJ2-3; tentative D call: TRBD2 (5 bases). Between the trimmed V and J ends, which lost 2 bases and 2 bases, there was a span of 8 bases. CDR3 length: 13 residues. Germline V lookup: CDR1 DFQATT, CDR2 SNEGSKA (reference sequence). The CDR3 DNA reads TGCAGTGCTAGACGGACTGTCACAGATACGCAGTATTTT. This encodes CSARRTVTDTQYF.

This clonotype was seen a few times. A read error may produce the germline difference seen at one junction end. The chain is built from TRBV12-3 or TRBV12-4 and TRBJ1-2; 7 bases align to TRBD1. The CDR3 is 13 residues long. The CDR3 spells CASGDSLNYGHTF. The CDR3 region has the DNA TGTGCCAGCGGGGACAGTCTAAACTATGGCCACACCTTC.

J is TRBJ2-1 and V is TRBV6-6, with D perhaps TRBD2 (5 bases). Germline CDR1 MNHNY, CDR2 SVGAGI (reference sequence). There are 17 residues in the CDR3. Between the trimmed V and J ends, which lost 0 bases and 9 bases, there was a span of 21 bases. CDR3 loop: CASSYSRTEAGRGEQFF. CDR3 nucleotide sequence: TGTGCCAGCAGTTACTCGAGGACTGAGGCAGGTCGCGGTGAGCAGTTCTTC.

The chain carries TRBV6-5 and TRBJ2-5; tentative D call: TRBD2 (6 bases). The germline CDR1 and CDR2 sequences are MNHEY and SVGAGI. The length of the CDR3 is 12 residues. The V gene lost 5 bases and the J gene lost 11 bases, with 15 bases spanning the gap. The CDR3 spells CASSGAGNEQYF. CDR3 nucleotides: TGTGCCAGCAGTGGGGCGGGGAATGAGCAGTACTTC.

This clonotype was seen more than once but under ten times. The rearrangement joins TRBV7-2 to TRBJ1-6; 7 bases are a match to TRBD1. Unmatched junction bases numbered 8, after V lost 5 bases and J lost 10 bases. Per the germline V gene, CDR1 is SGHTA and CDR2 is FQGNSA. This CDR3 spans 14 amino acids. The CDR3 spells CASSVYRGSSPLHF. The CDR3 region has the DNA TGTGCCAGCAGCGTCTACAGGGGTAGCTCACCCCTCCACTTT.

This chain connects TRBV4-1 to TRBJ2-5; 9 bases line up with TRBD1. Germline lookup yields CDR1 MGHRA and CDR2 YSYEKL. The CDR3 runs to 16 residues. V lost 1 base to trimming and J lost 4 bases; unmatched junction nucleotides: 7. CDR3 loop: CASSQVGDRAGETQYF. CDR3 DNA: TGCGCCAGCAGCCAAGTAGGGGACAGGGCAGGAGAGACCCAGTACTTC.

The genes are TRBV7-9 and TRBJ1-1; D is unresolved. The length of the CDR3 is 14 residues. CDR1 SEHNR and CDR2 FQNEAQ come from the germline V gene (reference sequence). Trimming removed 3 bases from V and 1 base from J, with 9 bases in between. The CDR3 region is CASSFRSENTEAFF. The CDR3 DNA sequence: TGTGCCAGCAGCTTCCGTTCGGAGAACACTGAAGCTTTCTTT.

This clonotype was seen only a few times. The chain has TRBV7-9 and TRBJ2-7; D is ambiguous. V was clipped by 3 bases and J by 5 bases, with 14 bases between them. This CDR3 region has 14 residues. Germline V gene lookup returns CDR1 SEHNR and CDR2 FQNEAQ (reference sequence). The CDR3 coding sequence is TGTGCCAGCAGCTTTTACCCGGTTCCGGACGAGCAGTACTTC. Translation: CASSFYPVPDEQYF.

This clonotype was detected a few times. J is TRBJ2-7 and V is TRBV12-3 or TRBV12-4; 7 bases fit TRBD1. This CDR3 region has 15 residues. The trim removed 7 bases at V and 1 base at J, leaving 10 bases unmatched. In DNA form, the CDR3 reads TGTGCCAGCATCGATAGTCAGGGACAGTCCTACGAGCAGTACTTC. Protein product: CASIDSQGQSYEQYF.

The chain recombines TRBV6-2 or TRBV6-3 with TRBJ2-1; the match to TRBD1 covers 7 bases. The V segment lost 1 base and the J segment 6 bases; nucleotides outside the gene matches: 12. Looked up from germline, CDR1 is MNHEY and CDR2 is SVGEGT. The CDR3 has 17 residues. The CDR3 DNA is TGTGCCAGCAGTTACTACATCGGGACAGTATACTCCAATGAGCAGTTCTTC. It codes for CASSYYIGTVYSNEQFF.

Only one count was recorded for this clonotype. J is TRBJ1-2 and V is TRBV12-3 or TRBV12-4, with D maybe TRBD1 (6 bases). Deletions cut 5 bases from V and 4 bases from J, with 17 bases between. This CDR3 comprises 15 residues. For the CDR3, the DNA is TGTGCCAGCAGTCCCCTGGGGGGGGCGGGCTATGGCTACACCTTC. This codes for CASSPLGGAGYGYTF.

The chain carries TRBV20-1 and TRBJ2-3; tentatively, D is TRBD2 (6 bases). Germline loops: CDR1 DFQATT, CDR2 SNEGSKA (reference sequence). This CDR3 is 16 amino acids long. Trimming took 1 base from V and 0 from J, leaving 14 bases between them. CDR3 sequence: CSARVMREESTDTQYF. In nucleotides, the CDR3 is TGCAGTGCTAGAGTTATGAGGGAGGAGAGCACAGATACGCAGTATTTT.

The chain uses TRBV6-2 or TRBV6-3 and TRBJ2-7; 11 bases are a match to TRBD2. The DNA end favors TRBJ2-5, so the J call may be wrong. The CDR3 runs to 17 residues. Germline lookup yields CDR1 MNHEY and CDR2 SVGEGT. The CDR3 loop reads CASSYTPLSGRGETQYF. CDR3 DNA: TGTGCCAGCAGTTACACGCCCCTTAGCGGGAGGGGTGAGACCCAGTACTTC.

This clonotype was detected a few times. The chain recombines TRBV12-3 or TRBV12-4 with TRBJ2-7, with D possibly being TRBD2 (6 bases). Trimming left V 4 bases short and J 0 bases short, with 16 bases between. CDR3 length: 16 residues. The CDR3 DNA reads TGTGCCAGCAGTTCTTGGGGTGGACTAAGCTCCTACGAGCAGTACTTC. Protein product: CASSSWGGLSSYEQYF.